This T cell receptor (beta chain) was captured in a study of blood T cell repertoires in COVID-19. As for the study in general: Sites in the United States, Italy and Spain provided acute and convalescent COVID-19 samples.

Participants came from under 30 US areas, aged roughly 18 to 95 years. The study assigned cohorts using participant-reported clinical history. Data came from immunoSEQ multiplex PCR; TCRdb stores just in-frame clones and leaves some out. This sample yields a few hundred thousand clones, of which around 90% are seen a single time; about 15% belongs to the top ten. The sequencing input was PBMCs or T cells enriched from blood (not recorded which). The sequence was obtained from a woman aged 45 to 65 with acute COVID-19.

DNA for the CDR3: TGTGCCAGCCTAGTCGGACTAGCGACGGGGGAGCAGTACTTC. It specifies CASLVGLATGEQYF. The V gene is TRBV7-2, the J gene TRBJ2-7; the match to TRBD2 covers 9 bases. CDR1 is SGHTA, CDR2 FQGNSA, per germline. This CDR3 contains 14 residues. The V segment lost 8 bases and the J segment 7 bases; nucleotides outside the gene matches: 12.